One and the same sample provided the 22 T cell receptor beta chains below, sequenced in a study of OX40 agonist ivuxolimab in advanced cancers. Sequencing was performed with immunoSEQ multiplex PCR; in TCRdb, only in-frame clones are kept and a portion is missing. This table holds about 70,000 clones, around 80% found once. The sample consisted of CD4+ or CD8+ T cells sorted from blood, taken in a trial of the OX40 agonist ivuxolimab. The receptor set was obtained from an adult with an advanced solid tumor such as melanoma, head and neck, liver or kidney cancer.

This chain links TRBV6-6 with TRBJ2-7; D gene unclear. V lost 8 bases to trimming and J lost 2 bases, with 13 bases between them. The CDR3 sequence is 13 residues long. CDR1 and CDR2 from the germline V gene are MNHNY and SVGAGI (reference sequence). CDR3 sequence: CASLSEAPYEQYF. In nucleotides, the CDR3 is TGTGCCAGCCTGAGTGAGGCCCCCTACGAGCAGTACTTC.

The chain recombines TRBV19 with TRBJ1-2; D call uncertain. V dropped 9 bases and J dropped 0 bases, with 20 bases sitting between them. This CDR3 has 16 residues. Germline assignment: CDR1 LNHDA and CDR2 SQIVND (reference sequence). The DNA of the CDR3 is TGTGCCAGCCGAAGCGGGGAGGCAGGAACTAACTATGGCTACACCTTC. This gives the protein CASRSGEAGTNYGYTF.

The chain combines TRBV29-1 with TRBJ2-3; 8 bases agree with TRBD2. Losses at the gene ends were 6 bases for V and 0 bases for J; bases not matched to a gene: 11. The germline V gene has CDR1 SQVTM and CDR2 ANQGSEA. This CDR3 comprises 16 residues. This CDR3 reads CSVGSGNGVSTDTQYF. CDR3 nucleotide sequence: TGCAGCGTAGGTAGCGGGAACGGGGTGAGCACAGATACGCAGTATTTT.

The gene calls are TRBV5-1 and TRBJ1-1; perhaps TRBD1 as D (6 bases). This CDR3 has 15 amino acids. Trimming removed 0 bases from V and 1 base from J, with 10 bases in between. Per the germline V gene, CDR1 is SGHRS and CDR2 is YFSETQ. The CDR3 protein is CASSLVPGENTEAFF. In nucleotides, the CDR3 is TGCGCCAGCAGCTTGGTTCCAGGGGAGAACACTGAAGCTTTCTTT.

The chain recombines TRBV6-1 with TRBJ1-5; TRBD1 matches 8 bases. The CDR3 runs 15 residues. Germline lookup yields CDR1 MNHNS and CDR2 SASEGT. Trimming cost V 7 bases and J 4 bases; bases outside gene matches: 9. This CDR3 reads CASIPGQGANQPQHF. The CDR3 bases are TGTGCCAGCATCCCGGGGCAGGGGGCAAATCAGCCCCAGCATTTT.

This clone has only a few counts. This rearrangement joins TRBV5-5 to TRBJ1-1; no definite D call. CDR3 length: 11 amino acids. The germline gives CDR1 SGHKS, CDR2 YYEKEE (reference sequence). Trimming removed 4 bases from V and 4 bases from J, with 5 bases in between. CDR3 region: CASSPFTEAFF. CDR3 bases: TGTGCCAGCAGCCCTTTCACTGAAGCTTTCTTT.

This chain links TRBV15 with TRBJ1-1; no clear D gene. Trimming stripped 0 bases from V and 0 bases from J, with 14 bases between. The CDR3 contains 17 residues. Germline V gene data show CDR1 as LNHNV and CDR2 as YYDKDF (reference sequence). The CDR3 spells CATSRDDRTPMNTEAFF. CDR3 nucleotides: TGTGCCACCAGCAGAGATGACCGGACCCCGATGAACACTGAAGCTTTCTTT.

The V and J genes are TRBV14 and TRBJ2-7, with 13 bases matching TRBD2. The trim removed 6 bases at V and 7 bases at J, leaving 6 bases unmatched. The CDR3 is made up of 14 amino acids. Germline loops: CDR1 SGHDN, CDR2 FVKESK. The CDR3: CASSGLAGAQEQYF. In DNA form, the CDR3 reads TGTGCCAGCAGTGGACTAGCGGGAGCTCAAGAGCAGTACTTC.

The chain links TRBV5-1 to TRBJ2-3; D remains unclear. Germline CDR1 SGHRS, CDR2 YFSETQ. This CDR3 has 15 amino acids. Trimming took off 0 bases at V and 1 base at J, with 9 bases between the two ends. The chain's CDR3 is CASSLGDRGTDTQYF. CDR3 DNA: TGCGCCAGCAGCTTGGGAGACCGGGGCACAGATACGCAGTATTTT. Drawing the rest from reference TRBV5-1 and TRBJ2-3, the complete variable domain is KAGVTQTPRYLIKTRGQQVTLSCSPISGHRSVSWYQQTPGQGLQFLFEYFSETQRNKGNFPGRFSGRQFSNSRSEMNVSTLELGDSALYLCASSLGDRGTDTQYFGPGTRLTVL.

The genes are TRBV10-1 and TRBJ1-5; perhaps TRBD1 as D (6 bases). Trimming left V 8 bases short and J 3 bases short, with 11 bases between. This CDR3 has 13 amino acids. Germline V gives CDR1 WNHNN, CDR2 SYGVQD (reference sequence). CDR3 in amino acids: CASGGTLNQPQHF. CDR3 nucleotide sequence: TGCGCCAGCGGAGGGACACTCAATCAGCCCCAGCATTTT.

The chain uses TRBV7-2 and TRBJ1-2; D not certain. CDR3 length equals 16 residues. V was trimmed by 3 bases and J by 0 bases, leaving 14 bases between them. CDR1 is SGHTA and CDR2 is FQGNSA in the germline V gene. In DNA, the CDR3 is TGTGCCAGCAGCTTTTACGCGGACGCCTCTAACTATGGCTACACCTTC. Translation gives CASSFYADASNYGYTF.

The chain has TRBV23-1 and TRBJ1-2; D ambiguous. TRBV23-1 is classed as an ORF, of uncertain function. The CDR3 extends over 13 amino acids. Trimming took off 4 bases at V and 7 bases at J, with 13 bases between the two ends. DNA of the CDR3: TGCGCCAGCAGTCTCCAGCGACGTCGTGGCTACACCTTC. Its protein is CASSLQRRRGYTF.

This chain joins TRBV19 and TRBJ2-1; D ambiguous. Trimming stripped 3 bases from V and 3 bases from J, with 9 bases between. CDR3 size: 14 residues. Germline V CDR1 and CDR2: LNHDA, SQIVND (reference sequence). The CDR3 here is CASSIIGGYNEQFF. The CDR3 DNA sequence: TGTGCCAGTAGTATTATTGGCGGCTACAATGAGCAGTTCTTC.

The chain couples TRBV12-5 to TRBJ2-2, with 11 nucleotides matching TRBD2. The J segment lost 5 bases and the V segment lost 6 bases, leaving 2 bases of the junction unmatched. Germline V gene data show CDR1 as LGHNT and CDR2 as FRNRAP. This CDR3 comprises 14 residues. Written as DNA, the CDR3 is TGTGCTAGTGGGGCTAGCGGGAGGACCGGGGAGCTGTTTTTT. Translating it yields CASGASGRTGELFF.

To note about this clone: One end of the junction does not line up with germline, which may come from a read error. This chain's CDR3 is CASSQFLLGQLNRGAVF. The CDR3 nucleotides read TGCGCCAGCAGTCAATTTCTACTAGGACAGCTAAACCGGGGAGCTGTTTTT. The rearrangement links TRBV23-1 to TRBJ2-2; weak D call: TRBD1 (6 bases). TRBV23-1 is recorded as an ORF, its role being uncertain. CDR3 length: 17 amino acids.

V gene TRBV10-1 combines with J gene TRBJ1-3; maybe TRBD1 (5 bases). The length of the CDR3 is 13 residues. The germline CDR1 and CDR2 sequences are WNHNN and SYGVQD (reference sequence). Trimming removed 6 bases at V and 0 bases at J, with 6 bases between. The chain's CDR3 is CASSDSSGNTIYF. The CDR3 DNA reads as TGCGCCAGCAGCGACAGCTCTGGAAACACCATATATTTT.

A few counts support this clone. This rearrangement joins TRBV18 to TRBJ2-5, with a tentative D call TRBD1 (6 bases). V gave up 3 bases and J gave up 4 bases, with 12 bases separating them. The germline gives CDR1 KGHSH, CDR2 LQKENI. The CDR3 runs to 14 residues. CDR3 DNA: TGTGCCAGCTCACCTAGGACAGTTGGAGAGACCCAGTACTTC. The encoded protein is CASSPRTVGETQYF.

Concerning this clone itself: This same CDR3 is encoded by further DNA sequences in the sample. The CDR3 DNA follows: TGTGCCAGCTCCCCAGGACTAGCGGGGAGCTCCTACGAGCAGTACTTC. It is translated as CASSPGLAGSSYEQYF. The V gene is TRBV18, the J gene TRBJ2-7; 12 bases are a match to TRBD2. The CDR3 loop spans 16 amino acids. Germline V gene sequence: CDR1 KGHSH, CDR2 LQKENI. The ends lost 6 bases at V and 0 bases at J; junction bases unmatched: 6.

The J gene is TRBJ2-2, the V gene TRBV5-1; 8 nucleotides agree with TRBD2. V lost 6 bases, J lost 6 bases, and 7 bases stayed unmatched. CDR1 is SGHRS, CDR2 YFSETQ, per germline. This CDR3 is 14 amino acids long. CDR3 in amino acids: CASTLGLAPGELFF. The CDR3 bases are TGCGCCAGCACCCTCGGACTAGCCCCCGGGGAGCTGTTTTTT.

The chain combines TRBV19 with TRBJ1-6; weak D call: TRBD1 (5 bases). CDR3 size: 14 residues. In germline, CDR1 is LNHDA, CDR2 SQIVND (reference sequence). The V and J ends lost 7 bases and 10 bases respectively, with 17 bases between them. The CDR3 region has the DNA TGTGCCAGTACCGCCAGGGTCCCCGCCTCACCCCTCCACTTT. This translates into CASTARVPASPLHF.

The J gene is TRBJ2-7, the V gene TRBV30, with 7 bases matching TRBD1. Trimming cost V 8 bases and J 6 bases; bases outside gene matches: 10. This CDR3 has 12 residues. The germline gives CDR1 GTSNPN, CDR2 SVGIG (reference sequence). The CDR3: CAGVTGIGEQYF. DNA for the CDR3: TGTGCCGGGGTGACAGGGATTGGCGAGCAGTACTTC.

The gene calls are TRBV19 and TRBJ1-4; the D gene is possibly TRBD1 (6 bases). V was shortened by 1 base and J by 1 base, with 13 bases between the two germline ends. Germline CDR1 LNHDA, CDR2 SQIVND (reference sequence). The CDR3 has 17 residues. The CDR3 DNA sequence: TGTGCCAGTAGTATAGGCACAGGAGGGGGAACTAATGAAAAACTGTTTTTT. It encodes CASSIGTGGGTNEKLFF.